The entry that follows covers one TCR beta chain sequence. The data stem from a study of identical twins. TCRdb passed the 5' RACE reads through MiXCR, listing each CDR3 protein once. The table has around 250,000 distinct CDR3 sequences, roughly 7.1% seen once. Separately, the same data were catalogued under a study of T cells expressing NK-cell markers.

The clonotype was recovered from a woman aged 18-30 years in good health. Input material: CD8+ T cells sorted from blood.

The CDR3 is CATRDSNQPQHF. CDR3 nucleotide sequence: TGTGCCACCAGAGATAGCAATCAGCCCCAGCATTTT. The gene calls are TRBV6-1 and TRBJ1-5, with D uncertain. V lost 10 bases and J 0 bases, leaving 7 bases between the germline ends. The germline V gene has CDR1 MNHNS and CDR2 SASEGT. The CDR3 extends over 12 amino acids.